The 8 T cell receptor beta chains listed next were all sequenced from one sample in a study of cytotoxic CD8 clonotypes in ibrutinib-treated CLL. Repertoires were generated with immunoSEQ multiplex PCR, while TCRdb's copy carries only in-frame clones and drops some. The sample includes about 97,000 clones, about 72% seen only once; the top ten take 25% to 35%. The sequences come from PBMCs, collected after 12 months of ibrutinib treatment. The receptors originated from a human donor with chronic lymphocytic leukemia.

V is TRBV2 and J is TRBJ2-3, with D perhaps being TRBD1 or TRBD2 (5 bases each). There are 16 residues in the CDR3. CDR1 and CDR2 from the germline V gene are SNHLY and FYNNEI. V shed 1 base and J shed 0 bases, with 11 bases lying between them. The CDR3 spells CASSEGGPPSTDTQYF. CDR3 bases: TGTGCCAGCAGTGAAGGGGGACCCCCAAGCACAGATACGCAGTATTTT. Complete variable domain (other parts from reference TRBV2 and TRBJ2-3): EPEVTQTPSHQVTQMGQEVILRCVPISNHLYFYWYRQILGQKVEFLVSFYNNEISEKSEIFDDQFSVERPDGSNFTLKIRSTKLEDSAMYFCASSEGGPPSTDTQYFGPGTRLTVL.

The J gene is TRBJ2-1, the V gene TRBV7-2, with a possible D match to TRBD2 (7 bases). Trimming removed 4 bases from V and 3 bases from J, with 13 bases in between. The V gene's germline CDR1 is SGHTA and CDR2 FQGNSA. This CDR3 has 15 residues. The CDR3 DNA follows: TGTGCCAGCAGCTCCCCGGGGGGCCGCTACAATGAGCAGTTCTTC. It translates to CASSSPGGRYNEQFF. Filled out from reference TRBV7-2 and TRBJ2-1, the complete variable domain reads GAGVSQSPSNKVTEKGKDVELRCDPISGHTALYWYRQSLGQGLEFLIYFQGNSAPDKSGLPSDRFSAERTGGSVSTLTIQRTQQEDSAVYLCASSSPGGRYNEQFFGPGTRLTVL.

This clone was seen a few times. This chain joins TRBV11-3 and TRBJ1-1; D is uncertain. Germline CDR1 SGHNT, CDR2 YENEEA. V lost 1 base, J lost 4 bases, and 7 bases lay in between. The length of the CDR3 is 13 residues. The CDR3: CASSLGVGTEAFF. CDR3 sequence (DNA): TGTGCCAGCAGCTTAGGGGTGGGCACTGAAGCTTTCTTT.

The rearrangement links TRBV5-1 to TRBJ2-5, with D perhaps TRBD2 (6 bases). CDR1 and CDR2 (germline): SGHRS, YFSETQ. There are 15 residues in the CDR3. V lost 3 bases, J lost 1 base, and 13 bases lay in between. CDR3 sequence (DNA): TGCGCCAGCAGCTCGGCGGTCGGGGGCCAAGAGACCCAGTACTTC. It specifies CASSSAVGGQETQYF.

CDR3 in amino acids: CASSFSGSGQETQYF. In nucleotides, the CDR3 is TGCGCCAGCAGCTTTTCCGGGTCAGGGCAAGAGACCCAGTACTTC. This chain connects TRBV5-1 to TRBJ2-5, with D possibly being TRBD1 (5 bases). V lost 2 bases and J 2 bases, leaving 13 bases between the germline ends. The CDR3 totals 15 residues. Germline V gene lookup returns CDR1 SGHRS and CDR2 YFSETQ.

This chain links TRBV6-6 with TRBJ1-3; 8 bases line up with TRBD1. The CDR3 spans 16 residues. The germline V gene has CDR1 MNHNY and CDR2 SVGAGI (reference sequence). J was trimmed by 0 bases and V by 5 bases; bases with no gene match: 6. CDR3 region: CASSHGQGHSGNTIYF. The DNA for the CDR3 is TGTGCCAGCAGTCACGGACAGGGTCACTCTGGAAACACCATATATTTT.

This rearrangement joins TRBV6-5 to TRBJ1-4; the D is unclear. In germline, CDR1 is MNHEY, CDR2 SVGAGI. The V end was cut by 5 bases, the J end by 5 bases, with 12 bases between. The CDR3 contains 14 residues. The CDR3 DNA reads TGTGCCAGCAGTCTCGGACGGGGAAATGAAAAACTGTTTTTT. Translation: CASSLGRGNEKLFF.

The chain has TRBV7-2 and TRBJ2-5; D unclear. The V end was cut by 1 base, the J end by 2 bases, with 11 bases between. Germline loops: CDR1 SGHTA, CDR2 FQGNSA. The CDR3 runs 15 residues. This chain's CDR3 is CASSLDAGNQETQYF. Written as DNA, the CDR3 is TGTGCCAGCAGCTTAGATGCCGGTAATCAAGAGACCCAGTACTTC.